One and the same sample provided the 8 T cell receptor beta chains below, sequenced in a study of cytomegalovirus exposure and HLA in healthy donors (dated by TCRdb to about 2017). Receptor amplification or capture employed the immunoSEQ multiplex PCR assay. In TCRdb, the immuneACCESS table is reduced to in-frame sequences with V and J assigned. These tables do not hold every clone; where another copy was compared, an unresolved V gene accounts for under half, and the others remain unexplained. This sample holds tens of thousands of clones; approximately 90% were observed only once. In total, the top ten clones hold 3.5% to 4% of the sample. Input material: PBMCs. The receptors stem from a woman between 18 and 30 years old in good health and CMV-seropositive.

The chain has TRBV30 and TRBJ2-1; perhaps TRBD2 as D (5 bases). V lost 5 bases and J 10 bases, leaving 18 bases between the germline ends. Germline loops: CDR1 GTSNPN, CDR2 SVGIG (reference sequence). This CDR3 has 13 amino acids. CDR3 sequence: CAWGPSTIVEQFF. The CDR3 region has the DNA TGTGCCTGGGGACCCTCGACTATCGTAGAGCAGTTCTTC.

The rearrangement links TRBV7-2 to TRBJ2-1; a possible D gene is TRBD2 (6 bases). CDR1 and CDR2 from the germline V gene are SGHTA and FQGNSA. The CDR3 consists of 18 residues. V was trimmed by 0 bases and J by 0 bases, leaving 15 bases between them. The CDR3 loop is CASSLAGGWSRSYNEQFF. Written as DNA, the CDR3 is TGTGCCAGCAGCTTAGCGGGAGGATGGAGCCGCTCCTACAATGAGCAGTTCTTC.

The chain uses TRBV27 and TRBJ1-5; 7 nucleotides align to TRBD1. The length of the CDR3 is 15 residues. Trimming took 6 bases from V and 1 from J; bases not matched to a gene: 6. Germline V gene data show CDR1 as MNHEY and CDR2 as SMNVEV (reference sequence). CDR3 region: CASRAQGWSNQPQHF. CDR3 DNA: TGTGCCAGCAGGGCACAGGGGTGGAGCAATCAGCCCCAGCATTTT.

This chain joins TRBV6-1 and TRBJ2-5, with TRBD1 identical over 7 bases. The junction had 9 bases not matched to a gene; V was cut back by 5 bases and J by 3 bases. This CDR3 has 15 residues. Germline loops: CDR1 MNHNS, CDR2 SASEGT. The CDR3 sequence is CASSLRWDRKETQYF. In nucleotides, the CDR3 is TGTGCCAGCAGTCTAAGGTGGGACAGAAAAGAGACCCAGTACTTC.

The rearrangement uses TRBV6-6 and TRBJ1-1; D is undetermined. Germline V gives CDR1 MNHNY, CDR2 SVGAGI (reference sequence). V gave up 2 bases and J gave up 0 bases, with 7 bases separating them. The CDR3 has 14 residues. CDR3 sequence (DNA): TGTGCCAGCAGTTACGGGGAGATGAACACTGAAGCTTTCTTT. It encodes CASSYGEMNTEAFF.

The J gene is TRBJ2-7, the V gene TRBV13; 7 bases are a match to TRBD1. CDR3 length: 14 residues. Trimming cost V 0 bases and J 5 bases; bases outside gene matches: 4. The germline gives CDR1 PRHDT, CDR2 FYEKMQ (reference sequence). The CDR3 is CASSLGQGLNEQYF. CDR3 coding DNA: TGTGCCAGCAGCTTAGGACAGGGGTTGAACGAGCAGTACTTC.

The chain's CDR3 is CATTAGVPSYEQYF. CDR3 bases: TGTGCCACCACCGCAGGGGTCCCGTCCTACGAGCAGTACTTC. The chain carries TRBV7-9 and TRBJ2-7; TRBD1 might be the D (6 bases). The CDR3 covers 14 residues. Germline CDR1 is SEHNR and CDR2 is FQNEAQ (reference sequence). V dropped 10 bases and J dropped 1 base, with 17 bases sitting between them.

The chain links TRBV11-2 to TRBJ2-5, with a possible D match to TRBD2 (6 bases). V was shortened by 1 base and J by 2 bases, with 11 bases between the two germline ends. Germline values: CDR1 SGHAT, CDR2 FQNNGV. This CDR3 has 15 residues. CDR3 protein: CASSLVWAGQETQYF. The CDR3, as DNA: TGTGCCAGCAGCTTAGTGTGGGCGGGACAAGAGACCCAGTACTTC.